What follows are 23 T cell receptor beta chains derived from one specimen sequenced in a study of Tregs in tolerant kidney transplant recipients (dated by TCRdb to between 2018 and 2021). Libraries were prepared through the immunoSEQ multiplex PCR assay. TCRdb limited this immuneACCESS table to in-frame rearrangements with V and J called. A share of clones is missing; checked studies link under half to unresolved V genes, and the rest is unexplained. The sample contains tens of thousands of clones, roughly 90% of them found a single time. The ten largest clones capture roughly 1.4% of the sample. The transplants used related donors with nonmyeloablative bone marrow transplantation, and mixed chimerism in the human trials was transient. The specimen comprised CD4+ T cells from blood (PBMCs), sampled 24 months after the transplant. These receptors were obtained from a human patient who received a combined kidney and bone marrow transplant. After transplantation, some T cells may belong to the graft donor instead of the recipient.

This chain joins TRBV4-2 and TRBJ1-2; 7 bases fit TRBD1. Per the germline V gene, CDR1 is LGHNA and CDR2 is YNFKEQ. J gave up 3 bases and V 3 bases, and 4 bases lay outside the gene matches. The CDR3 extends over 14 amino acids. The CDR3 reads CASSHRQGHYGYTF. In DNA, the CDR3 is TGTGCCAGCAGCCACCGACAGGGCCACTATGGCTACACCTTC.

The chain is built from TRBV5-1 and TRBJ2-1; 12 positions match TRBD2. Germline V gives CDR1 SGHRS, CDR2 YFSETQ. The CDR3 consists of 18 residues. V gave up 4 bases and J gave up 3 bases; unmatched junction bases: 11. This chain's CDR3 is CASSHISSGRALYNEQFF. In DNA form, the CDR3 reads TGCGCCAGCAGCCATATATCTAGCGGGAGGGCTCTCTACAATGAGCAGTTCTTC.

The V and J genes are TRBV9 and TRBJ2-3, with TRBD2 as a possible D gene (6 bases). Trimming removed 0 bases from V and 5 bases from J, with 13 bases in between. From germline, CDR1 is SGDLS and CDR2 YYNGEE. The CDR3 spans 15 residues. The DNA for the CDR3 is TGTGCCAGCAGCGTAGAGCCGGGGGAGGAAGATACGCAGTATTTT. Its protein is CASSVEPGEEDTQYF.

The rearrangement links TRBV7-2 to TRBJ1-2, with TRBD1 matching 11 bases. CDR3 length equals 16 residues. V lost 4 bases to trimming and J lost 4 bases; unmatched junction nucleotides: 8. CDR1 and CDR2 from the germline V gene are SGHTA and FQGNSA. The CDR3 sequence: CASSYQSGTGGYGYTF. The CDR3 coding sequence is TGTGCCAGCAGCTACCAGTCCGGGACAGGGGGCTATGGCTACACCTTC.

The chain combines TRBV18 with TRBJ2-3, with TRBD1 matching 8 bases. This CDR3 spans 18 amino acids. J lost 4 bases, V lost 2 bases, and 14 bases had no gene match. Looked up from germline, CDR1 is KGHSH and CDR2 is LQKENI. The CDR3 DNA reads TGTGCCAGCTCACCATTGGCAGGGGGCCTCCAGGGCGCAGATACGCAGTATTTT. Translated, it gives CASSPLAGGLQGADTQYF. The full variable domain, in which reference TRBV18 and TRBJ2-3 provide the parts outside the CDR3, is NAGVMQNPRHLVRRRGQEARLRCSPMKGHSHVYWYRQLPEEGLKFMVYLQKENIIDESGMPKERFSAEFPKEGPSILRIQQVVRGDSAAYFCASSPLAGGLQGADTQYFGPGTRLTVL.

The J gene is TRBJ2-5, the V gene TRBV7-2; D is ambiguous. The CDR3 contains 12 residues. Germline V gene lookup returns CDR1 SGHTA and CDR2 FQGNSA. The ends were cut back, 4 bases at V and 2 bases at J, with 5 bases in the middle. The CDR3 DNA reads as TGTGCCAGCAGCTCACAGCAAGAGACCCAGTACTTC. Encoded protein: CASSSQQETQYF.

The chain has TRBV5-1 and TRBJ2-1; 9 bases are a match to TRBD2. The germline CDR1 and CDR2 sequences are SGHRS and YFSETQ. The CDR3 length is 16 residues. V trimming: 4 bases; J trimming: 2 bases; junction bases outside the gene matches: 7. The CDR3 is CASSRIAGATYNEQFF. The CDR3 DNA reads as TGCGCCAGCAGCAGGATAGCGGGAGCTACCTACAATGAGCAGTTCTTC.

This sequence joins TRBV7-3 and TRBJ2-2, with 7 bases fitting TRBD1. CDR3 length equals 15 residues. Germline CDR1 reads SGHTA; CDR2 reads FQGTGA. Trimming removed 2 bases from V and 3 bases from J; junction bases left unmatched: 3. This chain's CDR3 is CASSLGTAYTGELFF. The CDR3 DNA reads TGTGCCAGCAGCTTAGGGACAGCATACACCGGGGAGCTGTTTTTT. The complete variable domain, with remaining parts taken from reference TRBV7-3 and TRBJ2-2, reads GAGVSQTPSNKVTEKGKYVELRCDPISGHTALYWYRQSLGQGPEFLIYFQGTGAADDSGLPNDRFFAVRPEGSVSTLKIQRTERGDSAVYLCASSLGTAYTGELFFGEGSRLTVL.

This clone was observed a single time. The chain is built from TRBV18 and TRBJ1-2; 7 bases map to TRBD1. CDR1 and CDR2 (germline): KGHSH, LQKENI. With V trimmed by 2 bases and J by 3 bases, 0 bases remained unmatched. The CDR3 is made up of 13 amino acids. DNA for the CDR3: TGTGCCAGCTCACCAGGGACAGACTATGGCTACACCTTC. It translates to CASSPGTDYGYTF.

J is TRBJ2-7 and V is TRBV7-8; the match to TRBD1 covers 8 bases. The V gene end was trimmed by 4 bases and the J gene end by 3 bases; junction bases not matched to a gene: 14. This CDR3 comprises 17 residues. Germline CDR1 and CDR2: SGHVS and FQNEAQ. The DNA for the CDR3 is TGTGCCAGCAGCTGGACCGGACAGGGCAACCGATACTACGAGCAGTACTTC. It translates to CASSWTGQGNRYYEQYF.

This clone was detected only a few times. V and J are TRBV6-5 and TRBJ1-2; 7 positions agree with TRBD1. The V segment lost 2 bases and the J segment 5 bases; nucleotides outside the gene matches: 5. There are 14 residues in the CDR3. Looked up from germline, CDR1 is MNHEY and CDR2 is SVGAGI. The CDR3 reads CASSYRTGGYGYTF. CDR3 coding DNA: TGTGCCAGCAGTTACCGGACAGGAGGGTATGGCTACACCTTC.

The CDR3 sequence: CASRNLAGDNEQFF. CDR3 coding DNA: TGTGCCTCGCGTAATCTAGCGGGGGACAATGAGCAGTTCTTC. The V gene is TRBV30, the J gene TRBJ2-1; 10 nucleotides line up with TRBD2. Germline V gene sequence: CDR1 GTSNPN, CDR2 SVGIG (reference sequence). V was clipped by 7 bases and J by 5 bases; unmatched bases: 8. There are 14 residues in the CDR3.

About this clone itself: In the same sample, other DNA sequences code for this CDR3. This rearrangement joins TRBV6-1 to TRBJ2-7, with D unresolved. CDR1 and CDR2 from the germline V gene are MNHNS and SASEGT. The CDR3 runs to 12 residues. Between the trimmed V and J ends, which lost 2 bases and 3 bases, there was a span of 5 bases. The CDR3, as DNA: TGTGCCAGCAGTGAACCGGGCTACGAGCAGTACTTC. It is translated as CASSEPGYEQYF.

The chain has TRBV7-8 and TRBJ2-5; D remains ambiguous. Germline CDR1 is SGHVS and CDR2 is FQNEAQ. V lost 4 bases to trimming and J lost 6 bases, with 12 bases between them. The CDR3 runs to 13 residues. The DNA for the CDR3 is TGTGCCAGCAGCTCGCCACCTAGTAAGACCCAGTACTTC. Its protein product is CASSSPPSKTQYF.

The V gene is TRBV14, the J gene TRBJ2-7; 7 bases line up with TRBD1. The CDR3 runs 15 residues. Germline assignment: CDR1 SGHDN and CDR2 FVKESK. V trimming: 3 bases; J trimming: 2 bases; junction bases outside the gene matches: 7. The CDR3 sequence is CASSQLTGQAYEQYF. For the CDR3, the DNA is TGTGCCAGCAGCCAGCTGACAGGGCAGGCCTACGAGCAGTACTTC.

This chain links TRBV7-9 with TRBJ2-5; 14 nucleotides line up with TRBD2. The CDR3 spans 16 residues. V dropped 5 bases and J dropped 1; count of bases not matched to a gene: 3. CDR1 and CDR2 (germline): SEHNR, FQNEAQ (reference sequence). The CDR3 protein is CASSGGLAGGQETQYF. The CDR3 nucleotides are TGTGCCAGCAGCGGCGGACTAGCGGGGGGCCAAGAGACCCAGTACTTC.

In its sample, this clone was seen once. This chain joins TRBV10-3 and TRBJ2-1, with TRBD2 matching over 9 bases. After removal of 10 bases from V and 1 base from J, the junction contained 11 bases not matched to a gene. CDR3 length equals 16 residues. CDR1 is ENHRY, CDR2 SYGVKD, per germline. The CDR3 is CATGGREGRSYNEQFF. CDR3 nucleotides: TGTGCCACCGGTGGGCGGGAGGGCCGTTCCTACAATGAGCAGTTCTTC.

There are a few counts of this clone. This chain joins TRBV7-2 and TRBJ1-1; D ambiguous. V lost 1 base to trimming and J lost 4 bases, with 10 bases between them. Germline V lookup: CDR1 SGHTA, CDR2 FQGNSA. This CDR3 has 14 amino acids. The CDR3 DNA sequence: TGTGCCAGCAGCTTAGACTCAGGCACCACTGAAGCTTTCTTT. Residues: CASSLDSGTTEAFF.

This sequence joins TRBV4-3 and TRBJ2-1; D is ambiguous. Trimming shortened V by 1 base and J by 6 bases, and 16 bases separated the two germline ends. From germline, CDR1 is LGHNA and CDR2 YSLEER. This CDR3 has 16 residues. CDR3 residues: CASSQGATPVSNEQFF. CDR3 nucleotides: TGCGCCAGCAGCCAAGGGGCAACCCCAGTGAGCAATGAGCAGTTCTTC.

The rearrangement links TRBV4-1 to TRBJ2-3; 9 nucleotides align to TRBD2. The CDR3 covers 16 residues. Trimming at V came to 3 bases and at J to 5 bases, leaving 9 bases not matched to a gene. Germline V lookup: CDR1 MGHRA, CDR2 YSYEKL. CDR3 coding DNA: TGCGCCAGCAGCCACACCCGTAGCGGGGGTGTAGATACGCAGTATTTT. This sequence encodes CASSHTRSGGVDTQYF.

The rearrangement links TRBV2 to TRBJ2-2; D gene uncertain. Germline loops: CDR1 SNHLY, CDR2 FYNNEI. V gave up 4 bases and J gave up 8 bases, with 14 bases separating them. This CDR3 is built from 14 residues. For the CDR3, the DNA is TGTGCCAGCAGTGTTAGACCCAGGCGAGGGGAGCTGTTTTTT. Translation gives CASSVRPRRGELFF.

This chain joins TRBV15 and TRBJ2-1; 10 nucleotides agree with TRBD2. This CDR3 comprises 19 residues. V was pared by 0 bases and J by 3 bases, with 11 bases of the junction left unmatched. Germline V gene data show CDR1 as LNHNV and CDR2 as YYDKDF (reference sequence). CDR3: CATSRDLRGTSGNYNEQFF. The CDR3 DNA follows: TGTGCCACCAGCAGAGATCTAAGGGGAACTAGCGGGAACTACAATGAGCAGTTCTTC.

CDR3 residues: CASSKETGQDRDTQYF. CDR3 nucleotides: TGTGCCAGCAGTAAAGAAACGGGACAGGATCGAGATACGCAGTATTTT. The V call is TRBV6-1, the J call TRBJ2-3, with 8 positions matching TRBD1. The CDR3 consists of 16 residues. Losses at the gene ends were 5 bases for V and 5 bases for J; bases not matched to a gene: 12. Germline CDR1 is MNHNS and CDR2 is SASEGT.